This TCR beta chain comes out of a study of T cells in Graves' hyperthyroidism and ophthalmopathy. The TCR beta CDR3 regions underwent amplification using RNA transcripts as the source. During a first-round RT-PCR of the TCR CDR3, the HTBI primer set was used. TCRdb reprocessed the multiplex PCR reads with MiXCR, giving one entry per CDR3 protein. This sample has around 500,000 distinct CDR3 sequences; under 15% occur once, and the top ten carry about 17%. Germline CDR1 reads SNHLY; CDR2 reads FYNNEI. CDR3 size: 14 residues. Trimming stripped 8 bases from V and 9 bases from J, with 20 bases between. Researchers defined stable Graves' hyperthyroidism as no ophthalmopathy progression within 18 months. Patients between 18 and 65 years old had hyperthyroidism, newly diagnosed and lasting under 2 months. Exclusion followed for patients with uncontrolled infection, other autoimmune disease, pregnancy or lactation. Clinical symptoms, serum thyroxine and TRAb, thyroid ultrasound and orbital computed tomography were used for the diagnoses.

This clonotype was observed many times. V gene TRBV2 combines with J gene TRBJ2-1, with D tentatively TRBD1 (6 bases). Material for sequencing was blood. This clonotype was sampled from a woman in her late teens or twenties with Graves' hyperthyroidism. The CDR3 protein is CASCLRQATSEQFF. DNA for the CDR3: TGTGCCAGCTGCCTTCGACAGGCGACCAGTGAGCAGTTCTTC.